These 23 T cell receptor beta chains originate from one sample sequenced in a study of T cells in Graves' hyperthyroidism and ophthalmopathy. RNA transcripts gave rise to amplified TCR beta CDR3 regions. A first-round RT-PCR of the TCR CDR3 used the HTBI primer set. TCRdb used MiXCR to reprocess the multiplex PCR reads, holding one entry per CDR3 protein. The table shows around 400,000 distinct CDR3 sequences, with 15% to 19% occurring only once. Sequencing used blood. These receptors were taken from a woman younger than 30 with Graves' hyperthyroidism that later progressed to Graves' ophthalmopathy.

This clonotype was seen more than once but under ten times. This rearrangement joins TRBV20-1 to TRBJ2-1; D might be TRBD2 (5 bases). Germline V gene data show CDR1 as DFQATT and CDR2 as SNEGSKA (reference sequence). This CDR3 has 15 amino acids. V was trimmed by 0 bases and J by 3 bases, leaving 12 bases between them. The CDR3 here is CSARDLTGNYNEQFF. CDR3 in DNA: TGCAGTGCTAGAGACCTTACGGGAAACTACAATGAGCAGTTCTTC.

This clonotype was seen a single time. A read error may explain this, as a much larger clone is one base away. The V and J genes are TRBV20-1 and TRBJ2-7; 9 nucleotides agree with TRBD2. Trimming cost V 3 bases and J 6 bases; bases outside gene matches: 9. From germline, CDR1 is DFQATT and CDR2 SNEGSKA (reference sequence). The CDR3 extends over 14 amino acids. CDR3 region: CSARAGGEDLEQYF. CDR3 bases: TGCAGTGCTAGGGCGGGAGGGGAAGATCTCGAGCAGTACTTC.

This clonotype was detected a few times. The rearrangement joins TRBV4-2 to TRBJ2-2, with TRBD1 matching over 9 bases. J lost 8 bases, V lost 1 base, and 5 bases had no gene match. The CDR3 has 15 residues. Germline V lookup: CDR1 LGHNA, CDR2 YNFKEQ. CDR3 coding DNA: TGTGCCAGCAGCCAAGGGGACAGGGTATCAGGGGAGCTGTTTTTT. It specifies CASSQGDRVSGELFF.

The chain couples TRBV2 to TRBJ2-3, with a weak D call TRBD2 (5 bases). Germline CDR1 reads SNHLY; CDR2 reads FYNNEI. The V end was cut by 5 bases, the J end by 4 bases, with 13 bases between. The CDR3 covers 14 residues. The CDR3 nucleotides are TGTGCCAGCAGTCTCGTGGGAGAATCAGATACGCAGTATTTT. Protein: CASSLVGESDTQYF. Full variable domain (remainder filled in from reference TRBV2 and TRBJ2-3): EPEVTQTPSHQVTQMGQEVILRCVPISNHLYFYWYRQILGQKVEFLVSFYNNEISEKSEIFDDQFSVERPDGSNFTLKIRSTKLEDSAMYFCASSLVGESDTQYFGPGTRLTVL.

This clonotype was seen only a few times. The J gene is TRBJ2-7, the V gene TRBV7-9; D uncertain. From germline, CDR1 is SEHNR and CDR2 FQNEAQ (reference sequence). The CDR3 totals 12 residues. Trimming pared 3 bases from V and 5 bases from J, leaving 8 bases between. The CDR3 DNA reads as TGTGCCAGCAGCTTCCGCCCGGACGAGCAGTACTTC. Its translation is CASSFRPDEQYF.

This clonotype occurred many times. The V gene is TRBV7-8, the J gene TRBJ2-7, with TRBD1 identical over 7 bases. With 5 bases clipped from V and 5 bases from J, the junction kept 12 bases outside the gene matches. Germline CDR1 and CDR2: SGHVS and FQNEAQ. The CDR3 runs 15 residues. The DNA for the CDR3 is TGTGCCAGCAGCCCCCGACAGGGATCTTCTAACGAGCAGTACTTC. As protein: CASSPRQGSSNEQYF. Using reference TRBV7-8 and TRBJ2-7 for the parts outside the CDR3, the full variable domain is GAGVSQSPRYKVAKRGQDVALRCDPISGHVSLFWYQQALGQGPEFLTYFQNEAQLDKSGLPSDRFFAERPEGSVSTLKIQRTQQEDSAVYLCASSPRQGSSNEQYFGPGTRLTVT.

V gene TRBV30 combines with J gene TRBJ2-1; 9 positions match TRBD2. Germline V gives CDR1 GTSNPN, CDR2 SVGIG (reference sequence). The CDR3 loop spans 13 amino acids. The V segment lost 7 bases and the J segment 9 bases; nucleotides outside the gene matches: 10. CDR3 bases: TGTGCCTCCCGACTAGCGGCCAGTATTGAGCAGTTCTTC. Its protein product is CASRLAASIEQFF.

This clonotype was counted many times. The J gene is TRBJ1-1, the V gene TRBV2, with a weak D call TRBD1 (6 bases). The length of the CDR3 is 13 residues. Trimming shortened V by 11 bases and J by 3 bases, and 16 bases separated the two germline ends. Germline V lookup: CDR1 SNHLY, CDR2 FYNNEI. This CDR3 is CAGKQGWDTEAFF. The CDR3 coding sequence is TGTGCCGGAAAACAGGGTTGGGACACTGAAGCTTTCTTT.

This clonotype was recorded many times. The V call is TRBV11-2, the J call TRBJ2-1; 10 nucleotides align to TRBD2. The V and J ends lost 4 bases and 6 bases, in that order; junction bases with no gene match: 9. The CDR3 extends over 16 amino acids. The germline V gene has CDR1 SGHAT and CDR2 FQNNGV. CDR3 region: CASSSTAGGGANEQFF. DNA of the CDR3: TGTGCCAGCAGCTCAACAGCGGGAGGGGGAGCCAATGAGCAGTTCTTC.

V usage is TRBV10-2 and J usage is TRBJ1-4; D uncertain. The V end lost 3 bases, the J end lost 0 bases, and 23 bases lay between the germline ends. The CDR3 has 20 residues. Germline V gene sequence: CDR1 WSHSY, CDR2 SAAADI. CDR3 loop: CASSDFPLTATSATNEKLFF. CDR3 sequence (DNA): TGCGCCAGCAGTGACTTCCCCCTGACCGCGACTTCGGCAACTAATGAAAAACTGTTTTTT.

The table lists this clonotype with many counts. This chain joins TRBV11-2 and TRBJ2-7, with D tentatively TRBD1 (6 bases). The CDR3 runs to 16 residues. CDR1 is SGHAT, CDR2 FQNNGV, per germline. V lost 5 bases to trimming and J lost 0 bases, with 17 bases between them. CDR3 DNA sequence: TGTGCCAGCAGCGGCCAGGGGCCGAGGGCCTCCTACGAGCAGTACTTC. The encoded protein is CASSGQGPRASYEQYF.

This clonotype was recorded many times. The chain carries TRBV7-9 and TRBJ1-2, with a tentative D call TRBD1 (5 bases). The CDR3 length is 15 residues. Trimming stripped 3 bases from V and 9 bases from J, with 20 bases between. Germline-derived CDR1 and CDR2 are SEHNR and FQNEAQ (reference sequence). CDR3 in DNA: TGTGCCAGCAGCTTCCCAAACCCGATTCAGGGTAGCTACACCTTC. Its translation: CASSFPNPIQGSYTF.

The chain recombines TRBV20-1 with TRBJ1-2, with TRBD1 matching over 9 bases. Germline V lookup: CDR1 DFQATT, CDR2 SNEGSKA (reference sequence). The CDR3 length is 13 residues. J gave up 6 bases and V 5 bases, and 7 bases lay outside the gene matches. Here the CDR3 DNA reads TGCAGTGCTGGCAGACAGGGGGAGGATGGCTACACCTTC. The encoded protein is CSAGRQGEDGYTF.

This clonotype was seen repeatedly, ten times or more. The chain links TRBV6-1 to TRBJ2-7; D unresolved. The germline CDR1 and CDR2 sequences are MNHNS and SASEGT. Trimming shortened V by 5 bases and J by 0 bases, and 14 bases separated the two germline ends. CDR3 size: 15 residues. CDR3 sequence reads: CASSPGLQVSYEQYF. In nucleotides, the CDR3 is TGTGCCAGCAGTCCAGGATTGCAGGTCTCCTACGAGCAGTACTTC.

The rearrangement uses TRBV7-9 and TRBJ2-3; D perhaps matches TRBD1 (5 bases). From germline, CDR1 is SEHNR and CDR2 FQNEAQ (reference sequence). The CDR3 totals 16 residues. Trimming left V 5 bases short and J 1 base short, with 16 bases between. This CDR3 is CASSPKGQGGTDTQYF. CDR3 DNA sequence: TGTGCCAGCAGCCCTAAAGGGCAGGGCGGCACAGATACGCAGTATTTT.

This clonotype has at least ten counts. The chain recombines TRBV20-1 with TRBJ1-1; D is uncertain. Germline CDR1 and CDR2: DFQATT and SNEGSKA (reference sequence). The CDR3 is made up of 14 amino acids. Trimming left V 3 bases short and J 0 bases short, with 11 bases between. The CDR3 region is CSASTSSMNTEAFF. The CDR3 DNA reads TGCAGTGCTAGTACCTCAAGCATGAACACTGAAGCTTTCTTT.

This clonotype was seen only a few times. The chain employs TRBV7-9 and TRBJ2-3, with 9 bases fitting TRBD2. The junction had 7 bases not matched to a gene; V was cut back by 1 base and J by 5 bases. CDR3 length: 16 residues. Germline V gives CDR1 SEHNR, CDR2 FQNEAQ (reference sequence). CDR3 DNA: TGTGCCAGCAGCTTAGGGCTAGCGGGATTAGGAGATACGCAGTATTTT. Protein: CASSLGLAGLGDTQYF. Full variable domain (remainder filled in from reference TRBV7-9 and TRBJ2-3): DTGVSQNPRHKITKRGQNVTFRCDPISEHNRLYWYRQTLGQGPEFLTYFQNEAQLEKSRLLSDRFSAERPKGSFSTLEIQRTEQGDSAMYLCASSLGLAGLGDTQYFGPGTRLTVL.

This clonotype came up a few times. The rearrangement uses TRBV27 and TRBJ2-7; no firm D call. This CDR3 spans 12 amino acids. Germline CDR1 and CDR2: MNHEY and SMNVEV (reference sequence). The V end was cut by 5 bases, the J end by 3 bases, with 8 bases between. DNA of the CDR3: TGTGCCAGCAGTACAATAGGCTACGAGCAGTACTTC. This encodes CASSTIGYEQYF.

This clonotype was seen repeatedly, ten times or more. The genes are TRBV6-1 and TRBJ1-1, with unresolved D. V was trimmed by 4 bases and J by 4 bases, leaving 10 bases between them. The CDR3 covers 13 residues. The germline CDR1 and CDR2 sequences are MNHNS and SASEGT. The CDR3 DNA reads as TGTGCCAGCAGTGGGACGAGTTTCACTGAAGCTTTCTTT. Its protein is CASSGTSFTEAFF.

This clonotype was recorded a few times. The chain employs TRBV6-1 and TRBJ2-7; 8 bases fit TRBD1. The V gene's germline CDR1 is MNHNS and CDR2 SASEGT. CDR3 length equals 15 residues. With V trimmed by 6 bases and J by 2 bases, 9 bases remained unmatched. CDR3 protein: CASRSFSGGPYEQYF. The CDR3 DNA sequence: TGTGCCAGCAGATCCTTCTCAGGGGGCCCCTACGAGCAGTACTTC.

DNA for the CDR3: TGTGCCACCAGTGACCCCCGCGGGAGGGCCGAGAATGAGCAGTTCTTC. Its translation is CATSDPRGRAENEQFF. The chain employs TRBV24-1 and TRBJ2-1, with 9 bases aligning to TRBD2. CDR1 is KGHDR and CDR2 is SFDVKD in the germline V gene. J was trimmed by 7 bases and V by 4 bases; bases with no gene match: 10. The CDR3 is 16 amino acids.

This clonotype has only a few counts. This CDR3 reads CATSNGGVEQYF. In DNA form, the CDR3 reads TGTGCCACCAGCAACGGAGGGGTCGAGCAGTACTTC. This chain connects TRBV15 to TRBJ2-7; a weak D match, TRBD2 (6 bases). Germline loops: CDR1 LNHNV, CDR2 YYDKDF (reference sequence). The CDR3 is made up of 12 amino acids. Trimming pared 4 bases from V and 6 bases from J, leaving 10 bases between.

This clonotype was recorded a few times. The rearrangement joins TRBV14 to TRBJ2-1; TRBD2 aligns across 8 bases. CDR3 size: 15 residues. CDR1 is SGHDN, CDR2 FVKESK, per germline. V was clipped by 4 bases and J by 6 bases; unmatched bases: 8. CDR3 bases: TGTGCCAGCAGCCCACCCGGGACTAGTGTCAATGAGCAGTTCTTC. Its protein is CASSPPGTSVNEQFF.